The clone carrying this T cell receptor (beta chain) came up a few times. Together with a sample-barcoded 5' primer, a J-beta primer mix was included in a second PCR lasting about 7 to 11 cycles. Each of the cDNA molecules was tagged by a template-switch adaptor with 12 random nucleotides. TCRdb reanalysed the 5' RACE reads using MiXCR and keeps one entry per CDR3 protein. The repertoire includes around 280,000 distinct CDR3 sequences, 27% of them detected once, and 29% sits in the top ten. The data stem from a study of blood T cells in healthy people across ages. The CDR3 has 17 residues. CDR1 and CDR2 (germline): LGHNA, YNFKEQ. V was trimmed by 1 base and J by 4 bases, leaving 18 bases between them.

The sample consisted of blood. The J gene is TRBJ2-3, the V gene TRBV4-2, with D hard to call. The receptor was isolated from a woman in her seventies in good health. The CDR3 bases are TGTGCCAGCAGCCAAGTTTTTACGGGTCCCATCGCAGATACGCAGTATTTT. It encodes CASSQVFTGPIADTQYF.